This is a list of T cell receptor beta chains from one sample in a study of blood T cell repertoires in COVID-19. Produced via immunoSEQ multiplex PCR; TCRdb's table is partial and in-frame only. Among more than 150,000 clones listed, 70% to 85% were seen once. The sequenced material came from peripheral blood. These receptor sequences come from a woman in her 30s with acute or convalescent COVID-19. Both conserved end residues are trimmed from each CDR3. Only part of the rows carry a size: once, few, many, or a class if the clone is expanded.

V gene	J gene	clone size	CDR3 protein
TRBV5-1	TRBJ1-6	.	ASSLITSGGVAPLH
TRBV29-1	TRBJ1-1	.	SDRTGAVNTEAF
TRBV21-1	TRBJ1-5	once	ASSIDSNQPQH
TRBV28	TRBJ2-3	.	ASSFDSYTDTQY
TRBV27	TRBJ1-2	.	ASSLGQGFYGYT
TRBV2	TRBJ2-1	.	VHSGSSYNEQF
TRBV28	TRBJ2-1	.	ASRSRLAGVDSNEQF
TRBV6-2/TRBV6-3	TRBJ2-3	.	ASSYSRRGSTDTQY
TRBV28	TRBJ1-1	.	ASEWTGPFEGTEAF
TRBV28	TRBJ2-1	.	ASSSWTGGDGTEQF
TRBV11-2	TRBJ2-1	.	ASSVVLAGGNNEQF
TRBV7-2	TRBJ1-1	.	ASSLGHWGGETEAF
TRBV5-8	TRBJ2-1	.	ASSPDRGANFEQF
TRBV4-1	TRBJ2-7	.	ASSRPGQGAIEQY
TRBV6-5	TRBJ2-2	few	ASSFPTSGAGELF
TRBV4-2	TRBJ2-7	.	ASSQDVAGVREQY
TRBV30	TRBJ1-4	.	AWSGQGMREKLF
TRBV5-1	TRBJ2-5	.	ASSPVAGVQETQY
TRBV15	TRBJ2-7	.	ATSKETGYEQY
TRBV15	TRBJ2-3	.	ATSRGGLADTDTQY
TRBV12-3/TRBV12-4	TRBJ2-7	.	ASRKGTSYEQY
TRBV5-1	TRBJ2-6	.	ASSLDSTGANVLT
TRBV11-1	TRBJ2-7	.	ASRPSRGRGNAEQY
TRBV27	TRBJ2-1	few	ASSPPASSSYNEQF
TRBV28	TRBJ2-5	.	ASHLQDYLQETQY
TRBV6-6	TRBJ2-7	.	ASTTPDRVNYEQY
TRBV28	TRBJ1-4	.	ASSLFTVSEKLF
TRBV27	TRBJ1-2	.	ASKQGASANYGYT
TRBV9	TRBJ2-3	.	ASSVRAGGPVDTQY
TRBV2	TRBJ1-1	many	ASSDGALNTEAF